One T cell receptor beta chain is described in this entry. The antigen is undetermined. A second PCR, run for roughly 6 to 11 cycles, used a sample-barcoded 5' primer plus a J-beta primer mix. TCRdb reprocessed the 5' RACE reads with MiXCR, giving one entry per CDR3 protein. The data show 550,000 to 600,000 distinct CDR3 sequences, roughly a quarter seen once. This entry is derived from a study of blood T cells in healthy people across ages. Background on the study: With template switching, about one barcoded beta molecule was captured per two T cells.

The germline V gene has CDR1 MDHEN and CDR2 SYDVKM. The CDR3 extends over 14 amino acids. With 6 bases removed from V and 5 bases from J, the gap between germline ends came to 16 bases. Points from the study as a whole: Getting older went along with TCR beta diversity per million T cells dropping roughly linearly. A strong correlation between TCR beta diversity and naive T cell percentage was seen.

The authors drew approximately 9 milliliters of peripheral blood from each donor. This TCR derives from a woman between 70 and 85 years old in good health. The J gene is TRBJ2-5, the V gene TRBV28, with D possibly TRBD2 on 5 matching bases. The material sequenced was blood. The CDR3 region is CASSQDFPPETQYF. In nucleotides, the CDR3 is TGTGCCAGCAGCCAGGACTTCCCCCCGGAGACCCAGTACTTC.